The 15 T cell receptor beta chains below were found in one sample sequenced in a study of circulating CD8 cells and anti-PD-1 response in melanoma. Using around 14 ng of total RNA, TCR libraries were made with the QIAseq Immune Repertoire TCR panel. MiXCR, run by TCRdb on the reads, gives a single entry per CDR3 protein. The table includes just over 800 distinct CDR3 sequences, approximately 6.3% detected once. Sorting of live CD3+CD8+TCRalphabeta+ cells by PD-1 and/or TIGIT gave four subsets. The sample consisted of CD8+ T cells from PBMCs, taken at baseline or after one month of anti-PD-1 therapy (not recorded which). The origin of the receptors is a human donor with melanoma.

This clonotype is categorized as large. The chain carries TRBV24-1 and TRBJ2-7; 11 bases map to TRBD1. V shed 4 bases and J 2 bases; nucleotides not matched to a gene: 6. This CDR3 spans 16 amino acids. CDR1 and CDR2 from the germline V gene are KGHDR and SFDVKD. The CDR3 here is CATSESGTGGTYEQYF. CDR3 in DNA: TGTGCCACCAGTGAATCCGGGACAGGGGGAACCTACGAGCAGTACTTC.

This clonotype is labeled large. The chain has TRBV27 and TRBJ2-7; 10 positions match TRBD1. CDR1 MNHEY and CDR2 SMNVEV come from the germline V gene (reference sequence). The CDR3 has 16 residues. The J segment lost 5 bases and the V segment lost 4 bases, leaving 11 bases of the junction unmatched. The CDR3 region has the DNA TGTGCCAGCAGTTCCCCCCGGACAGGGGGGCCGGACGAGCAGTACTTC. Its protein is CASSSPRTGGPDEQYF.

By share of the sample, this clonotype is medium-sized. The chain couples TRBV10-3 to TRBJ2-7, with TRBD1 matching over 8 bases. The CDR3 has 13 amino acids. The V and J ends lost 8 bases and 5 bases, in that order; junction bases with no gene match: 8. Per germline, CDR1 ENHRY and CDR2 SYGVKD. The CDR3 loop reads CAISWTGPNEQYF. CDR3 nucleotide sequence: TGTGCCATCTCTTGGACAGGGCCCAACGAGCAGTACTTC.

This clonotype was detected only a few times. The genes are TRBV28 and TRBJ2-3, with a weak D call TRBD2 (6 bases). The V gene's germline CDR1 is MDHEN and CDR2 SYDVKM. The V end was cut by 4 bases, the J end by 4 bases, with 18 bases between. CDR3 length: 16 amino acids. This CDR3 reads CASSSLLSGEADTQYF. The CDR3 nucleotides read TGTGCCAGCAGTTCACTTCTTAGCGGAGAAGCAGATACGCAGTATTTT.

This clonotype ranks as medium-sized (0.01 to 0.1%). The chain uses TRBV28 and TRBJ2-7, with 7 bases that match TRBD1. CDR1 MDHEN and CDR2 SYDVKM come from the germline V gene. This CDR3 is built from 17 residues. Trimming cost V 7 bases and J 6 bases; bases outside gene matches: 21. CDR3 protein: CASTSDWDRTILGEQYF. CDR3 nucleotide sequence: TGTGCCAGCACCTCGGATTGGGACAGAACTATTTTGGGCGAGCAGTACTTC.

By share, this clonotype counts as large. The chain recombines TRBV27 with TRBJ1-2; D unresolved. This CDR3 has 13 residues. Trimming stripped 8 bases from V and 8 bases from J, with 18 bases between. In germline, CDR1 is MNHEY, CDR2 SMNVEV (reference sequence). The CDR3 reads CASLGGSSTGYTF. The DNA of the CDR3 is TGTGCCAGCCTTGGTGGCAGCTCCACAGGCTACACCTTC.

This clonotype ranks as large (0.1 to 1%). This chain uses TRBV24-1 with TRBJ2-2; D ambiguous. Deletions cut 0 bases from V and 3 bases from J, with 4 bases between. This CDR3 contains 14 residues. The germline V gene has CDR1 KGHDR and CDR2 SFDVKD. This CDR3 reads CATSDLPYTGELFF. The DNA of the CDR3 is TGTGCCACCAGTGATTTGCCTTACACCGGGGAGCTGTTTTTT.

This clonotype rates as large. The chain recombines TRBV7-2 with TRBJ2-7, with D possibly called TRBD1 or TRBD2 (5 bases each). Germline-derived CDR1 and CDR2 are SGHTA and FQGNSA. The CDR3 is 15 amino acids. V was trimmed by 4 bases and J by 0 bases, leaving 13 bases between them. CDR3 residues: CASSYGTGSSYEQYF. The CDR3 DNA is TGTGCCAGCAGCTACGGGACGGGGAGCTCCTACGAGCAGTACTTC.

Within the sample, this clonotype is large. CDR3 coding DNA: TGCAGCGTTGTCCAGGGGGCTGGAATAGACTACGAGCAGTACTTC. Encoded protein: CSVVQGAGIDYEQYF. The chain combines TRBV29-1 with TRBJ2-7; 8 bases are a match to TRBD1. The CDR3 spans 15 residues. The germline V gene encodes CDR1 SQVTM and CDR2 ANQGSEA. The ends lost 4 bases at V and 3 bases at J; junction bases unmatched: 11.

The V call is TRBV10-2, the J call TRBJ2-2; D is ambiguous. The CDR3 runs 12 residues. Looked up from germline, CDR1 is WSHSY and CDR2 is SAAADI. The ends were cut back, 1 base at V and 3 bases at J, with 0 bases in the middle. In DNA form, the CDR3 reads TGCGCCAGCAGTGAGTACACCGGGGAGCTGTTTTTT. Encoded protein: CASSEYTGELFF.

The chain joins TRBV28 to TRBJ2-7; D ambiguous. V lost 7 bases to trimming and J lost 2 bases, with 15 bases between them. Germline V CDR1 and CDR2: MDHEN, SYDVKM. The CDR3 runs to 14 residues. The CDR3: CASTPLGSPYEQYF. The CDR3 DNA reads TGTGCCAGCACCCCCCTGGGCAGCCCCTACGAGCAGTACTTC.

This clonotype is labeled large. The chain recombines TRBV7-2 with TRBJ2-3; D not certain. CDR1 is SGHTA and CDR2 is FQGNSA in the germline V gene. The CDR3 length is 12 residues. V shed 2 bases and J shed 3 bases, with 3 bases lying between them. For the CDR3, the DNA is TGTGCCAGCAGCTTACTTACAGATACGCAGTATTTT. It is translated as CASSLLTDTQYF. Using reference TRBV7-2 and TRBJ2-3 for the parts outside the CDR3, the full variable domain is GAGVSQSPSNKVTEKGKDVELRCDPISGHTALYWYRQSLGQGLEFLIYFQGNSAPDKSGLPSDRFSAERTGGSVSTLTIQRTQQEDSAVYLCASSLLTDTQYFGPGTRLTVL.

As for this clonotype: A clone one base away is much larger, so this may be a read error. Because it lacks the conserved phenylalanine or tryptophan at the end, this CDR3 is likely a read error. V usage is TRBV5-5 and J usage is TRBJ2-7, with D uncertain. This CDR3 comprises 14 residues. The V end was cut by 0 bases, the J end by 1 base, with 8 bases between. Germline V gene lookup returns CDR1 SGHKS and CDR2 YYEKEE (reference sequence). CDR3 nucleotides: TGTGCCAGCAGCTTGGAGCAGAATTCCTACGAGCAGTACATC. Its translation: CASSLEQNSYEQYI.

By share, this clonotype counts as large. The chain employs TRBV24-1 and TRBJ2-7; D is unresolved. V lost 4 bases and J lost 6, with 12 bases in between. This CDR3 has 13 residues. Germline CDR1 and CDR2: KGHDR and SFDVKD. CDR3 amino acids: CATSDVGSVEQYF. DNA for the CDR3: TGTGCCACCAGTGACGTAGGGTCGGTCGAGCAGTACTTC.

This clonotype counts as medium-sized. The DNA of the CDR3 is TGCAGTGCCACGAGCTCCTACAATGAGCAGTTCTTC. It specifies CSATSSYNEQFF. The rearrangement links TRBV20-1 to TRBJ2-1; D is unclear. The germline CDR1 and CDR2 sequences are DFQATT and SNEGSKA (reference sequence). The CDR3 is 12 amino acids. Trimming removed 6 bases at V and 0 bases at J, with 6 bases between.